This T cell receptor beta chain was sequenced for a study of T cell responses to AZD1222 COVID-19 vaccine. Turning to this clone: Its target is not known.

The repertoire was sequenced with immunoSEQ multiplex PCR; TCRdb's copy has only in-frame clones and lacks some. The repertoire holds about 120,000 clones, with about 90% as singletons. Findings and caveats of the study: There were mostly white British donors and more females than males, and clonal diversity was possibly underestimated. Within unmutated variant regions lay the reported targets of nearly half of spike-specific TCRs. Once two AZD1222 doses were given, Spike-specific TCR breadth and depth went up.

CDR1 is SEHNR and CDR2 is FQNEAQ in the germline V gene (reference sequence). The CDR3 runs 15 residues. With 4 bases removed from V and 7 bases from J, the gap between germline ends came to 17 bases. This receptor was obtained from an adult in good health. The sample was peripheral blood, taken on day 0 of AZD1222 vaccination. The V gene is TRBV7-9, the J gene TRBJ1-5; no reliable D call. DNA for the CDR3: TGTGCCAGCAGCTCACCGAGGCAGCCGGGGCAGCCCCAGCATTTT. Amino acids: CASSSPRQPGQPQHF.